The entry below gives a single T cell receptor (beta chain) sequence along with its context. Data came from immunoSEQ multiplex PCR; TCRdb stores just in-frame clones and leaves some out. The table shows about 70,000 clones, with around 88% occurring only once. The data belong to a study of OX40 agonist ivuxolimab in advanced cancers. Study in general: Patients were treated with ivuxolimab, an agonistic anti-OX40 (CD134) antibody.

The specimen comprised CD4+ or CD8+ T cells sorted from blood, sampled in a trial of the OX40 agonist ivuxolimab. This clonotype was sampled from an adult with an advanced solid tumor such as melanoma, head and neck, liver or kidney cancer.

This chain's CDR3 is CASSEAQGWGKLFF. As DNA, the CDR3 is TGTGCCAGCAGTGAAGCACAGGGGTGGGGAAAACTGTTTTTT. The gene calls are TRBV2 and TRBJ1-4; 7 nucleotides align to TRBD1. This CDR3 region has 14 residues. V was pared by 0 bases and J by 10 bases, with 5 bases of the junction left unmatched. Germline V gene data show CDR1 as SNHLY and CDR2 as FYNNEI.